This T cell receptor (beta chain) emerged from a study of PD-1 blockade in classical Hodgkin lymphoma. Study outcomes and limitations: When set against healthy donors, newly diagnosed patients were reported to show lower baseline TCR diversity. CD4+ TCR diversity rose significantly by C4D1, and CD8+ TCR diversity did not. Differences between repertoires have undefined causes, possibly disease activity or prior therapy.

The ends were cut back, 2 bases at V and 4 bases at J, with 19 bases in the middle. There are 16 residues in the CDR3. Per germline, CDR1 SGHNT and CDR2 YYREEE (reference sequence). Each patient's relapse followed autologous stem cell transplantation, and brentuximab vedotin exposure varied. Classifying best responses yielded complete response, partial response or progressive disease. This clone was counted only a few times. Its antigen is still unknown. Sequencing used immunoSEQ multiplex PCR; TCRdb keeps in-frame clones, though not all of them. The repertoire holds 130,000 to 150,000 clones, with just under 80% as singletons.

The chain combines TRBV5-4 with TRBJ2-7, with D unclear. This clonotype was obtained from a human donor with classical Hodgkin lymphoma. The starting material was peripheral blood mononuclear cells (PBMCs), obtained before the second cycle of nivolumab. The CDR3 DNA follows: TGTGCCAGCAGCTTACTTTCAGGAGCTTTGGTGTACGAGCAGTACTTC. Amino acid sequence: CASSLLSGALVYEQYF.